Following are 23 T cell receptor beta chains from one sample sequenced in a study of T cell responses to AZD1222 COVID-19 vaccine. TCRdb keeps only in-frame clones here, not all; method: immunoSEQ multiplex PCR. The profile shows almost 70,000 clones, about 80% of them singletons. The sequencing used peripheral blood, collected 28 days after the second AZD1222 dose. The receptors originated from an adult who received the AZD1222 COVID-19 vaccine.

The chain is built from TRBV4-1 and TRBJ2-3, with 8 nucleotides matching TRBD1. The junction had 8 bases not matched to a gene; V was cut back by 6 bases and J by 6 bases. CDR3 length: 14 residues. Per germline, CDR1 MGHRA and CDR2 YSYEKL. The CDR3 loop reads CASRGQGARDTQYF. As DNA, the CDR3 is TGCGCCAGCAGAGGACAGGGCGCTCGTGATACGCAGTATTTT.

The chain couples TRBV12-5 to TRBJ2-1; D call uncertain. Per the germline V gene, CDR1 is LGHNT and CDR2 is FRNRAP. With 7 bases removed from V and 7 bases from J, the gap between germline ends came to 14 bases. The CDR3 is made up of 13 amino acids. CDR3 DNA: TGTGCTAGTGCCCCGGACGCAGTGAATGAGCAGTTCTTC. Its translation is CASAPDAVNEQFF.

This clone was recorded once. V gene TRBV4-3 combines with J gene TRBJ2-3; no clear D gene. This CDR3 contains 15 residues. Germline CDR1 and CDR2: LGHNA and YSLEER. The V and J ends lost 0 bases and 1 base respectively, with 8 bases between them. The DNA of the CDR3 is TGCGCCAGCAGCCAAGATTTCTCGGGCACAGATACGCAGTATTTT. It codes for CASSQDFSGTDTQYF.

This clone appeared a few times. The V and J genes are TRBV10-3 and TRBJ1-1; the D gene is possibly TRBD1 (6 bases). The length of the CDR3 is 16 residues. The germline V and J ends were trimmed by 4 bases and 1 base, with 16 bases remaining between them. Germline V lookup: CDR1 ENHRY, CDR2 SYGVKD. The CDR3 bases are TGTGCCATCAGTGCGGGGACAAACCAAGCGAACACTGAAGCTTTCTTT. Amino acid sequence: CAISAGTNQANTEAFF.

V usage is TRBV15 and J usage is TRBJ2-1, with D tentatively TRBD1 or TRBD2 (5 bases each). Trimming pared 2 bases from V and 6 bases from J, leaving 14 bases between. Germline loops: CDR1 LNHNV, CDR2 YYDKDF (reference sequence). This CDR3 spans 15 amino acids. The CDR3 DNA reads TGTGCCACCAGCAGAAACCGGGACGGGCCCAATGAGCAGTTCTTC. Translating gives CATSRNRDGPNEQFF.

This clone appeared many times. V usage is TRBV10-3 and J usage is TRBJ1-6, with D unclear. This CDR3 contains 13 residues. With 3 bases removed from V and 4 bases from J, the gap between germline ends came to 4 bases. Germline CDR1 reads ENHRY; CDR2 reads SYGVKD. CDR3 bases: TGTGCCATCAGTGACGCGTATAATTCACCCCTCCACTTT. Its translation: CAISDAYNSPLHF.

This chain connects TRBV7-9 to TRBJ2-7; TRBD1 might be the D (6 bases). Looked up from germline, CDR1 is SEHNR and CDR2 is FQNEAQ (reference sequence). CDR3 size: 13 residues. V shed 1 base and J shed 5 bases, with 9 bases lying between them. CDR3 sequence: CASSLVRGDEQYF. CDR3 coding DNA: TGTGCCAGCAGCTTAGTCAGGGGAGACGAGCAGTACTTC.

This clone was seen a single time. This chain links TRBV5-1 with TRBJ2-7; 9 bases align to TRBD2. CDR1 SGHRS and CDR2 YFSETQ come from the germline V gene. Trimming cost V 0 bases and J 1 base; bases outside gene matches: 5. The CDR3 runs to 16 residues. CDR3 sequence (DNA): TGCGCCAGCAGCTTGGAAACGCGGGGGGGATCCTACGAGCAGTACTTC. Translated: CASSLETRGGSYEQYF.

The chain combines TRBV2 with TRBJ1-5; possible D gene TRBD1, 6 bases. Germline values: CDR1 SNHLY, CDR2 FYNNEI. CDR3 size: 15 residues. The V end lost 4 bases, the J end lost 4 bases, and 14 bases lay between the germline ends. CDR3 loop: CASSVDRFENQPQHF. CDR3 DNA: TGTGCCAGCAGTGTAGACAGGTTCGAAAATCAGCCCCAGCATTTT.

The chain couples TRBV7-9 to TRBJ1-1; 7 bases map to TRBD1. Unmatched junction bases numbered 7, after V lost 5 bases and J lost 1 base. The germline V gene has CDR1 SEHNR and CDR2 FQNEAQ (reference sequence). This CDR3 has 15 residues. DNA of the CDR3: TGTGCCAGCAGCGAAACAGGGGCATCGAACACTGAAGCTTTCTTT. This translates into CASSETGASNTEAFF.

This chain links TRBV6-1 with TRBJ2-5; TRBD1 or TRBD2 may be the D gene (5 bases each). Trimming pared 2 bases from V and 0 bases from J, leaving 7 bases between. The CDR3 contains 14 residues. Per germline, CDR1 MNHNS and CDR2 SASEGT. The CDR3 region has the DNA TGTGCCAGCAGTGAATGGGGGTACCAAGAGACCCAGTACTTC. Translating gives CASSEWGYQETQYF.

The V gene is TRBV6-2 or TRBV6-3, the J gene TRBJ2-3, with 15 bases matching TRBD2. Trimming removed 3 bases from V and 5 bases from J; junction bases left unmatched: 9. CDR3 size: 18 residues. Germline lookup yields CDR1 MNHEY and CDR2 SVGEGT. CDR3 nucleotides: TGTGCCAGCAGTTATTTGAGGACTAGCGGGGGGGGTCGAGATACGCAGTATTTT. Residues: CASSYLRTSGGGRDTQYF.

The J gene is TRBJ1-2, the V gene TRBV5-6, with TRBD1 identical over 9 bases. This CDR3 is 14 amino acids long. V shed 1 base and J 5 bases; nucleotides not matched to a gene: 3. Germline V gives CDR1 SGHDT, CDR2 YYEEEE. The CDR3 loop reads CASSLTGGRYGYTF. The CDR3 DNA reads TGTGCCAGCAGCTTGACAGGGGGCAGGTATGGCTACACCTTC.

The chain carries TRBV11-2 and TRBJ1-3; D unresolved. From germline, CDR1 is SGHAT and CDR2 FQNNGV. The ends were cut back, 10 bases at V and 8 bases at J, with 18 bases in the middle. The CDR3 sequence is 13 residues long. The CDR3 DNA follows: TGTGCCACCCGCCGGTCCTCTGGGGACACCATATATTTT. This gives the protein CATRRSSGDTIYF. Based on the CDR3 plus reference TRBV11-2 and TRBJ1-3, the full variable domain is EAGVAQSPRYKIIEKRQSVAFWCNPISGHATLYWYQQILGQGPKLLIQFQNNGVVDDSQLPKDRFSAERLKGVDSTLKIQPAKLEDSAVYLCATRRSSGDTIYFGEGSWLTVV.

The V call is TRBV27, the J call TRBJ1-6; no definite D call. The CDR3 is 14 residues long. V lost 7 bases to trimming and J lost 0 bases, with 7 bases between them. CDR1 is MNHEY, CDR2 SMNVEV, per germline (reference sequence). CDR3 sequence (DNA): TGTGCCAGCACCTCAAGCTCCTATAATTCACCCCTCCACTTT. This gives the protein CASTSSSYNSPLHF.

The sample holds a few counts of this clone. The chain is built from TRBV18 and TRBJ2-2, with 8 nucleotides matching TRBD1. This CDR3 has 17 amino acids. Trimming cost V 4 bases and J 6 bases; bases outside gene matches: 13. Germline V CDR1 and CDR2: KGHSH, LQKENI. CDR3: CASSLTFGFRGPGELFF. Here the CDR3 DNA reads TGTGCCAGCTCACTTACTTTCGGATTCAGGGGGCCCGGGGAGCTGTTTTTT.

The J gene is TRBJ1-4, the V gene TRBV10-3, with TRBD1 as a possible D gene (5 bases). V was trimmed by 4 bases and J by 4 bases, leaving 16 bases between them. In germline, CDR1 is ENHRY, CDR2 SYGVKD. The CDR3 is 16 residues long. CDR3: CAISGTTGTFNEKLFF. The CDR3 DNA reads TGTGCCATCAGTGGGACCACCGGGACCTTTAATGAAAAACTGTTTTTT.

The chain combines TRBV19 with TRBJ1-3; D unresolved. The V end was cut by 2 bases, the J end by 0 bases, with 8 bases between. Germline CDR1 LNHDA, CDR2 SQIVND (reference sequence). The CDR3 length is 15 residues. DNA for the CDR3: TGTGCCAGTAGTATACGTCGGGGCTCTGGAAACACCATATATTTT. This gives the protein CASSIRRGSGNTIYF.

V usage is TRBV19 and J usage is TRBJ2-7, with D perhaps matching TRBD2 (6 bases). The germline V and J ends were trimmed by 3 bases and 2 bases, with 11 bases remaining between them. CDR1 and CDR2 from the germline V gene are LNHDA and SQIVND (reference sequence). The CDR3 is 14 amino acids. CDR3 nucleotide sequence: TGTGCCAGTAGTATGTGGGGGGTCACCTACGAGCAGTACTTC. It encodes CASSMWGVTYEQYF.

The gene calls are TRBV5-1 and TRBJ1-3; perhaps TRBD1 as D (5 bases). The germline V gene encodes CDR1 SGHRS and CDR2 YFSETQ. This CDR3 has 15 residues. V lost 1 base and J 4 bases, leaving 12 bases between the germline ends. CDR3 sequence reads: CASSLQTGSGNTIYF. The DNA for the CDR3 is TGCGCCAGCAGCTTGCAAACAGGTAGCGGAAACACCATATATTTT.

This clone was seen once. The rearrangement joins TRBV11-2 to TRBJ1-2, with D possibly being TRBD1 (6 bases). V was pared by 5 bases and J by 2 bases, with 15 bases between. The germline gives CDR1 SGHAT, CDR2 FQNNGV. This CDR3 region has 15 residues. The CDR3: CASSADSRGNYGYTF. The CDR3 nucleotides are TGTGCCAGCAGCGCGGACAGCCGAGGGAACTATGGCTACACCTTC.

The chain couples TRBV5-4 to TRBJ2-5, with D unresolved. CDR3 length equals 13 residues. V lost 0 bases and J 3 bases, leaving 6 bases between the germline ends. The germline gives CDR1 SGHNT, CDR2 YYREEE (reference sequence). The CDR3 region has the DNA TGTGCCAGCAGCTTGGAACAGAAAGAGACCCAGTACTTC. Translating it yields CASSLEQKETQYF.

Written as DNA, the CDR3 is TGTGCCAGCAGTTTCTTGCTGGGGGCCGGCTACACCTTC. Translated, it gives CASSFLLGAGYTF. The chain recombines TRBV27 with TRBJ1-2; D might be TRBD1 (6 bases). The CDR3 totals 13 residues. Germline CDR1 MNHEY, CDR2 SMNVEV (reference sequence). Trimming shortened V by 3 bases and J by 8 bases, and 13 bases separated the two germline ends.